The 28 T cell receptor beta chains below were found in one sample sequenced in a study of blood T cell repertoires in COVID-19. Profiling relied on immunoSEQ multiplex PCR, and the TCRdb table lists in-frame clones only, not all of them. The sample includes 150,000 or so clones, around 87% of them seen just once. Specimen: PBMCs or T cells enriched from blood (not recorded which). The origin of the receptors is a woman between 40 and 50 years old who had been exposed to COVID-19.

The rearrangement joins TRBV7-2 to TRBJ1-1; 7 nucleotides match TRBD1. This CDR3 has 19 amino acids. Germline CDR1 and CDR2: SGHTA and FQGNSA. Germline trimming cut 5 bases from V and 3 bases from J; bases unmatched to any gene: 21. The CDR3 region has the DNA TGTGCCAGCAGCCCCCAAAAGTCGAGACAGGGAAGGAGGGACACTGAAGCTTTCTTT. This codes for CASSPQKSRQGRRDTEAFF.

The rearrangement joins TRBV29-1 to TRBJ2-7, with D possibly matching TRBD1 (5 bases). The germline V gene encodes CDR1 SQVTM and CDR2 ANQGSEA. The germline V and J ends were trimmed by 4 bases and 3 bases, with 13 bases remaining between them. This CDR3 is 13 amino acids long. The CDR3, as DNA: TGCAGCGTTGGAGACAGTCACTACTACGAGCAGTACTTC. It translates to CSVGDSHYYEQYF.

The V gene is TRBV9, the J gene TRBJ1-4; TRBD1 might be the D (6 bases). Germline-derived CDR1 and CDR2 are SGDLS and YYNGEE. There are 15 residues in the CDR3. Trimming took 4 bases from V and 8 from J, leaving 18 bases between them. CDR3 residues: CASSYGGRGEEKLFF. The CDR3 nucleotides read TGTGCCAGCAGCTACGGGGGGCGAGGAGAGGAAAAACTGTTTTTT.

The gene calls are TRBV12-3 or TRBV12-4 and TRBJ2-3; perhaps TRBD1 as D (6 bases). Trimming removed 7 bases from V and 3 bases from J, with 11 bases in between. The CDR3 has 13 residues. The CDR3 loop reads CASTDTGTDTQYF. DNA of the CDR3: TGTGCCAGCACCGACACAGGGACAGATACGCAGTATTTT.

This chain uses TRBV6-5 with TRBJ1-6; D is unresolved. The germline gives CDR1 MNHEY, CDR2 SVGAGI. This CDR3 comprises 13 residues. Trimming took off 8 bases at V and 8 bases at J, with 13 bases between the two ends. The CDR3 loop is CASRLREDSPLHF. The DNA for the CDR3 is TGTGCCAGCCGACTACGGGAGGATTCACCCCTCCACTTT.

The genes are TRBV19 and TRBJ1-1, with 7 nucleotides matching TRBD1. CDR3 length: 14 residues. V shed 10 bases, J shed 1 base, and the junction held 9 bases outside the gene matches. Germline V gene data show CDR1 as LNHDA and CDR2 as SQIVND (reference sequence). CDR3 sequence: CATNRGRGNTEAFF. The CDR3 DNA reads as TGTGCCACCAACAGGGGAAGAGGGAACACTGAAGCTTTCTTT.

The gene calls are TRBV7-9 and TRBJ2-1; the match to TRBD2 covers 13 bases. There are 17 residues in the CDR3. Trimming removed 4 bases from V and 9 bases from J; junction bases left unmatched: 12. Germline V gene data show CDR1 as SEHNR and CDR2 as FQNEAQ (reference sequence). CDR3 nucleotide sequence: TGTGCCAGCAGCTCAACGCCAGGACTAGCGGGAGTTGGTGAGCAGTTCTTC. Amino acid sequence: CASSSTPGLAGVGEQFF.

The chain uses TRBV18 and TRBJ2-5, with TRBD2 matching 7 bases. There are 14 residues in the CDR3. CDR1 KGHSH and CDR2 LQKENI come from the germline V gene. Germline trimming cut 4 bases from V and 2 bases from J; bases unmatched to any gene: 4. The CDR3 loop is CASSRAGEQETQYF. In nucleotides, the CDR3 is TGTGCCAGCTCACGTGCGGGGGAGCAAGAGACCCAGTACTTC. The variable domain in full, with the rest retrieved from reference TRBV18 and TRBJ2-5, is NAGVMQNPRHLVRRRGQEARLRCSPMKGHSHVYWYRQLPEEGLKFMVYLQKENIIDESGMPKERFSAEFPKEGPSILRIQQVVRGDSAAYFCASSRAGEQETQYFGPGTRLLVL.

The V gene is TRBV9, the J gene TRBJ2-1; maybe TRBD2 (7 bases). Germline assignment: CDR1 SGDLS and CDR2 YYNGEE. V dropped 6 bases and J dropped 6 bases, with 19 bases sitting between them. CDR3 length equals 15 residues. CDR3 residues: CASNGGRQGGNEQFF. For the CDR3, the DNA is TGTGCCAGCAACGGGGGGCGGCAGGGCGGCAATGAGCAGTTCTTC. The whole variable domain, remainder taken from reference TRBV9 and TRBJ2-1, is DSGVTQTPKHLITATGQRVTLRCSPRSGDLSVYWYQQSLDQGLQFLIQYYNGEERAKGNILERFSAQQFPDLHSELNLSSLELGDSALYFCASNGGRQGGNEQFFGPGTRLTVL.

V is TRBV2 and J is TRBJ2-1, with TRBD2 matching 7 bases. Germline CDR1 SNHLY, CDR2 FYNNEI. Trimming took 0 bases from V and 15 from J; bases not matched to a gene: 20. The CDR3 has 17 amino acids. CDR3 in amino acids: CASSEALRRLGLAEGFF. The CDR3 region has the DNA TGTGCCAGCAGTGAAGCGCTTCGGAGGTTGGGGCTAGCGGAGGGGTTCTTC.

The CDR3 DNA is TGTGCCAGCAGCTTAGGCCTGACGAGGGAGCAGTTCTTC. It translates to CASSLGLTREQFF. This chain joins TRBV13 and TRBJ2-1; D is unresolved. Germline assignment: CDR1 PRHDT and CDR2 FYEKMQ (reference sequence). The V end was cut by 0 bases, the J end by 10 bases, with 10 bases between. This CDR3 region has 13 residues.

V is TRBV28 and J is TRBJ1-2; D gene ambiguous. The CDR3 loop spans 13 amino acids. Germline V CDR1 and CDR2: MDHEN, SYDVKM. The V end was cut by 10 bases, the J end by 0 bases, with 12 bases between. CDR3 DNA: TGTGCCATCCGTGGCTCTTCTAACTATGGCTACACCTTC. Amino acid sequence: CAIRGSSNYGYTF.

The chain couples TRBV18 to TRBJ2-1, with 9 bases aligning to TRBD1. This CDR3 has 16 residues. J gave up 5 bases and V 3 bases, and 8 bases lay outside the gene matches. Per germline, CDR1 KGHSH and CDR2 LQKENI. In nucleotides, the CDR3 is TGTGCCAGCTCACCTTCCGGGACAGGGCCCCACAATGAGCAGTTCTTC. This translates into CASSPSGTGPHNEQFF.

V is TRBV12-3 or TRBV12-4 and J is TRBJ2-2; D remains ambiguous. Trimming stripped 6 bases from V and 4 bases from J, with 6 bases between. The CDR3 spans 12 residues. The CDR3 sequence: CASSPGTGELFF. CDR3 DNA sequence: TGTGCCAGCAGCCCCGGCACCGGGGAGCTGTTTTTT.

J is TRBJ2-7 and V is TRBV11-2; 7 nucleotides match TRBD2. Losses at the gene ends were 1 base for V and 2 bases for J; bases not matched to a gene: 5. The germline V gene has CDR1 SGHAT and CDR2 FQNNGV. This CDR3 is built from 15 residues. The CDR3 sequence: CASSLASGATYEQYF. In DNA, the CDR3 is TGTGCCAGCAGCTTAGCCAGCGGGGCAACCTACGAGCAGTACTTC. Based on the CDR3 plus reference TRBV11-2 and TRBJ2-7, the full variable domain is EAGVAQSPRYKIIEKRQSVAFWCNPISGHATLYWYQQILGQGPKLLIQFQNNGVVDDSQLPKDRFSAERLKGVDSTLKIQPAKLEDSAVYLCASSLASGATYEQYFGPGTRLTVT.

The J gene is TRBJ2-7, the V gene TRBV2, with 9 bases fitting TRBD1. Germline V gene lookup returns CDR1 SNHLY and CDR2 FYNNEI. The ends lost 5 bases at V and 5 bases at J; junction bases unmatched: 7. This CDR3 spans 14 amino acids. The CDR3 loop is CASSYTGGRNEQYF. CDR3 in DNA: TGTGCCAGCAGTTACACAGGGGGCCGGAACGAGCAGTACTTC. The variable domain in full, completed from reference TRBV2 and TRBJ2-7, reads EPEVTQTPSHQVTQMGQEVILRCVPISNHLYFYWYRQILGQKVEFLVSFYNNEISEKSEIFDDQFSVERPDGSNFTLKIRSTKLEDSAMYFCASSYTGGRNEQYFGPGTRLTVT.

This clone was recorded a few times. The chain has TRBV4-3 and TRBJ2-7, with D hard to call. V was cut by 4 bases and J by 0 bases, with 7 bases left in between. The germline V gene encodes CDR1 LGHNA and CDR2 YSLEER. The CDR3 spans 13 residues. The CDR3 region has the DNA TGCGCCAGCAGCCCGCAGAACTCCTACGAGCAGTACTTC. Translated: CASSPQNSYEQYF.

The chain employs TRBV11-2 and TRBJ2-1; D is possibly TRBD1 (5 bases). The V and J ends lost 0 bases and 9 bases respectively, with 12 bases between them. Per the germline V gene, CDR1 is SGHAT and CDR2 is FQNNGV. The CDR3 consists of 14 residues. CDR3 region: CASSLEGRASEQFF. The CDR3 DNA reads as TGTGCCAGCAGCTTAGAGGGCAGGGCAAGTGAGCAGTTCTTC. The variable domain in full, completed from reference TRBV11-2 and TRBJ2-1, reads EAGVAQSPRYKIIEKRQSVAFWCNPISGHATLYWYQQILGQGPKLLIQFQNNGVVDDSQLPKDRFSAERLKGVDSTLKIQPAKLEDSAVYLCASSLEGRASEQFFGPGTRLTVL.

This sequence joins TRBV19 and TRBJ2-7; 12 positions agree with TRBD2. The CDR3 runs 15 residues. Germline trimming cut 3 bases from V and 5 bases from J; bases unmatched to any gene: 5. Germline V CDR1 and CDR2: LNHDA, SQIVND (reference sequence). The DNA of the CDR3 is TGTGCCAGTAGTATGGGGACTAGCGGGCTCGACGAGCAGTACTTC. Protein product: CASSMGTSGLDEQYF.

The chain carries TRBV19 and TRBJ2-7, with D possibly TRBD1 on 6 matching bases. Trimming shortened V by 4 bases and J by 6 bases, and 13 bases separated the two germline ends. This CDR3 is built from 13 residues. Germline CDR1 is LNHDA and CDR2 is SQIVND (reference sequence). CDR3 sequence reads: CASSSYREGEQYF. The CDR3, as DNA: TGTGCCAGTAGTAGCTACAGGGAAGGCGAGCAGTACTTC.

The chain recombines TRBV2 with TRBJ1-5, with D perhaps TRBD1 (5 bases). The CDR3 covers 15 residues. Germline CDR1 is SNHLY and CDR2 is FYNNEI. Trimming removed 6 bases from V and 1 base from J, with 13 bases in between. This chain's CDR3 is CASSARTSSNQPQHF. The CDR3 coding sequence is TGTGCCAGCAGCGCACGGACATCAAGCAATCAGCCCCAGCATTTT.

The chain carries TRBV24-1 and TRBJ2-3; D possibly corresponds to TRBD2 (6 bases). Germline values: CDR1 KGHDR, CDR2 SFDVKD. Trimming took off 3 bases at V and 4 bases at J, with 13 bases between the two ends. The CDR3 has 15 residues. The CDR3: CATSDAGSGADTQYF. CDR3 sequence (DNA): TGTGCCACCAGTGATGCGGGGAGCGGCGCAGATACGCAGTATTTT.

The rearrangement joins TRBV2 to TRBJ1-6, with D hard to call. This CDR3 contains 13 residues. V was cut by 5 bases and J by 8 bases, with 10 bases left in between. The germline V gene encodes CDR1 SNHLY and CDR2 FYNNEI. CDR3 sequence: CASSLGLDSPLHF. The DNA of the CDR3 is TGTGCCAGCAGTCTCGGGTTGGATTCACCCCTCCACTTT. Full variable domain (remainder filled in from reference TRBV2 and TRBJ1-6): EPEVTQTPSHQVTQMGQEVILRCVPISNHLYFYWYRQILGQKVEFLVSFYNNEISEKSEIFDDQFSVERPDGSNFTLKIRSTKLEDSAMYFCASSLGLDSPLHFGNGTRLTVT.

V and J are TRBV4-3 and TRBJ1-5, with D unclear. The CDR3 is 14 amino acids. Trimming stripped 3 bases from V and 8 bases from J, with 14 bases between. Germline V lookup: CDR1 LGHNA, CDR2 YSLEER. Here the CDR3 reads CASSHQVEAKPQHF. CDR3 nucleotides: TGCGCCAGCAGCCACCAAGTTGAGGCCAAGCCCCAGCATTTT.

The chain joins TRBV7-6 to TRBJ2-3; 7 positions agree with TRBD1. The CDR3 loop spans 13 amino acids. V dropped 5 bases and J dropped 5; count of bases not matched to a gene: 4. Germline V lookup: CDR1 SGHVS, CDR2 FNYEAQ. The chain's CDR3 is CASSTGTVDTQYF. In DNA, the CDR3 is TGTGCCAGCAGCACGGGGACAGTAGATACGCAGTATTTT. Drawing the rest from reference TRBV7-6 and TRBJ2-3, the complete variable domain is GAGVSQSPRYKVTKRGQDVALRCDPISGHVSLYWYRQALGQGPEFLTYFNYEAQQDKSGLPNDRFSAERPEGSISTLTIQRTEQRDSAMYRCASSTGTVDTQYFGPGTRLTVL.

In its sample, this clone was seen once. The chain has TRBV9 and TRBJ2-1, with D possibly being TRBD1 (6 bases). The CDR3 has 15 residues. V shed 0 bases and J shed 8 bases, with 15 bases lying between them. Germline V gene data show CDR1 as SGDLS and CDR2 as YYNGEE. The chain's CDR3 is CASSVADSRWDEQFF. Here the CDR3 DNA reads TGTGCCAGCAGCGTAGCGGACAGCCGATGGGATGAGCAGTTCTTC.

CDR3 nucleotides: TGTGCCAGCAGCCACTTAGGGGATGGATATGGCTACACCTTC. This encodes CASSHLGDGYGYTF. The chain uses TRBV11-2 and TRBJ1-2; possibly TRBD1 for D (5 bases). Trimming left V 5 bases short and J 5 bases short, with 15 bases between. The CDR3 totals 14 residues. Germline assignment: CDR1 SGHAT and CDR2 FQNNGV.

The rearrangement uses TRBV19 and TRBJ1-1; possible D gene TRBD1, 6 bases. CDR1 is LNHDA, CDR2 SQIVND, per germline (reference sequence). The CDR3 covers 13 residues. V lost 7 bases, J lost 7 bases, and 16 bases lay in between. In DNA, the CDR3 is TGTGCCAGTACCGATGACAGGAGGAGTGAAGCTTTCTTT. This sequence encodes CASTDDRRSEAFF.